This TCR beta chain is from a study of blood T cell repertoires in COVID-19. Study summary: From T cells, B-cell-depleted T cells, or PBMCs came the material, which was cDNA or gDNA.

V was cut by 6 bases and J by 3 bases, with 9 bases left in between. The CDR3 length is 12 residues. The germline V gene encodes CDR1 MNHNY and CDR2 SVGAGI (reference sequence). Source study methods: Nucleated cell number was recorded as an estimate derived from reference gene primer amplification. Profiling relied on immunoSEQ multiplex PCR, and the TCRdb table lists in-frame clones only, not all of them. That table furnishes V, J and clone size, whereas the DNA furnished D and trimming. Among 55,000 to 90,000 clones listed, around 81% were seen once. The sequencing sample was made of peripheral blood. The gene calls are TRBV6-6 and TRBJ2-7; possibly TRBD1 for D (5 bases). The receptor's source is a woman in her sixties or seventies with acute or convalescent COVID-19. The CDR3 is CASSRTGYEQYF. The CDR3 DNA is TGTGCCAGCAGCCGAACAGGCTACGAGCAGTACTTC.